This T cell receptor (beta chain) was observed in a study of shared clonotypes between healthy human individuals. Clones were sequenced by immunoSEQ multiplex PCR, and TCRdb holds only the in-frame ones, with some missing. This sample has about a million clones, with approximately 80% found just once. The CDR3 has 17 amino acids. Trimming cost V 1 base and J 5 bases; bases outside gene matches: 11. The sequenced sample was memory CD4+ T cells from PBMCs. Sample subset: CD45RA-negative fraction. The origin of this receptor is a man in his late teens or twenties in good health. Some clones in this sample may be carry-over from other donors' samples. The chain uses TRBV5-3 and TRBJ1-1; 10 nucleotides match TRBD1. TRBV5-3 is flagged as an ORF with uncertain function. The CDR3 loop reads CARSLSRDRGWETEAFF. CDR3 nucleotide sequence: TGTGCCAGAAGCTTGTCCCGGGACAGGGGTTGGGAGACTGAAGCTTTCTTT.